The 26 T cell receptor beta chains below were found in one sample sequenced in a study of blood T cell repertoires in COVID-19. The protocol was immunoSEQ multiplex PCR, while the TCRdb copy is restricted to in-frame clones and leaves out a portion. Of over 45,000 clones listed, over 75% are singletons. The sequenced sample consisted of peripheral blood. Receptor source: a man aged 50-59 years with active COVID-19.

This clone was observed once. This chain links TRBV28 with TRBJ2-1, with a possible D match to TRBD2 (6 bases). The V and J ends lost 5 bases and 5 bases respectively, with 16 bases between them. The CDR3 sequence is 15 residues long. Germline values: CDR1 MDHEN, CDR2 SYDVKM. The CDR3 DNA reads TGTGCCAGCAGTGAACCCCGGGAGCGTAACAATGAGCAGTTCTTC. Its protein is CASSEPRERNNEQFF.

This clone has only one observation. The chain links TRBV2 to TRBJ2-2; D is possibly TRBD2 (6 bases). This CDR3 contains 15 residues. Trimming left V 4 bases short and J 1 base short, with 10 bases between. Germline V gene data show CDR1 as SNHLY and CDR2 as FYNNEI. The CDR3 nucleotides read TGTGCCAGCAGTGTGTCTAGCGAGAACACCGGGGAGCTGTTTTTT. Protein product: CASSVSSENTGELFF.

The chain combines TRBV18 with TRBJ1-1; tentative D call: TRBD1 (6 bases). V was trimmed by 2 bases and J by 6 bases, leaving 16 bases between them. CDR1 KGHSH and CDR2 LQKENI come from the germline V gene. There are 15 residues in the CDR3. CDR3: CASSPTGGHLAEAFF. In DNA form, the CDR3 reads TGTGCCAGCTCACCAACGGGGGGGCATCTCGCTGAAGCTTTCTTT.

The chain combines TRBV19 with TRBJ2-7, with TRBD2 matching 12 bases. Germline V gene sequence: CDR1 LNHDA, CDR2 SQIVND (reference sequence). Unmatched junction bases numbered 9, after V lost 4 bases and J lost 5 bases. There are 16 residues in the CDR3. The DNA for the CDR3 is TGTGCCAGTAGTACGCTAGCGGGAGGGCCGTCCCACGAGCAGTACTTC. This gives the protein CASSTLAGGPSHEQYF. The whole variable domain, filled in from reference TRBV19 and TRBJ2-7, reads DGGITQSPKYLFRKEGQNVTLSCEQNLNHDAMYWYRQDPGQGLRLIYYSQIVNDFQKGDIAEGYSVSREKKESFPLTVTSAQKNPTAFYLCASSTLAGGPSHEQYFGPGTRLTVT.

The chain joins TRBV7-7 to TRBJ2-2, with D unresolved. The length of the CDR3 is 13 residues. Germline-derived CDR1 and CDR2 are SSHAT and FNYEAQ (reference sequence). V lost 5 bases and J 1 base, leaving 5 bases between the germline ends. For the CDR3, the DNA is TGTGCCAGCAGCCCCAAGAACACCGGGGAGCTGTTTTTT. This gives the protein CASSPKNTGELFF.

V and J are TRBV27 and TRBJ2-3; TRBD2 might be the D (5 bases). Germline V gives CDR1 MNHEY, CDR2 SMNVEV (reference sequence). This CDR3 spans 16 amino acids. Trimming pared 4 bases from V and 0 bases from J, leaving 14 bases between. The CDR3 sequence: CASSSGGRSSTDTQYF. The DNA of the CDR3 is TGTGCCAGCAGTTCCGGCGGGCGGTCTAGCACAGATACGCAGTATTTT.

The rearrangement uses TRBV18 and TRBJ2-2; 13 bases map to TRBD2. Germline V CDR1 and CDR2: KGHSH, LQKENI. The CDR3 has 16 amino acids. The trim removed 3 bases at V and 5 bases at J, leaving 3 bases unmatched. The CDR3 DNA follows: TGTGCCAGCTCACCTGGACTAGCGGGGGCAACCGGGGAGCTGTTTTTT. Its protein product is CASSPGLAGATGELFF.

V gene TRBV14 combines with J gene TRBJ2-1; TRBD2 might be the D (5 bases). This CDR3 is 18 amino acids long. Trimming took 3 bases from V and 0 from J, leaving 18 bases between them. CDR1 and CDR2 (germline): SGHDN, FVKESK. The CDR3 region is CASSQFRTQVSSYNEQFF. Written as DNA, the CDR3 is TGTGCCAGCAGCCAGTTCCGGACTCAGGTGAGCTCCTACAATGAGCAGTTCTTC.

This clone is a singleton in its sample. V is TRBV21-1 and J is TRBJ2-7; the table's D call, TRBD1, has no DNA check behind it. TRBV21-1 is a pseudogene segment. The CDR3 extends over 18 amino acids. CDR3 amino acids: CASKRTGSRELTVYEQYF. The CDR3, as DNA: TGTGCCAGCAAAAGGACAGGCTCCCGGGAGCTTACAGTCTACGAGCAGTACTTC.

The chain is built from TRBV14 and TRBJ2-7, with 7 nucleotides matching TRBD2. CDR1 and CDR2 (germline): SGHDN, FVKESK. The CDR3 spans 13 residues. The junction had 4 bases not matched to a gene; V was cut back by 6 bases and J by 2 bases. The chain's CDR3 is CASRRGGTYEQYF. DNA of the CDR3: TGTGCCAGCAGGCGCGGGGGAACCTACGAGCAGTACTTC. The whole variable domain, filled in from reference TRBV14 and TRBJ2-7, reads EAGVTQFPSHSVIEKGQTVTLRCDPISGHDNLYWYRRVMGKEIKFLLHFVKESKQDESGMPNNRFLAERTGGTYSTLKVQPAELEDSGVYFCASRRGGTYEQYFGPGTRLTVT.

The V gene is TRBV24-1, the J gene TRBJ2-6, with D hard to call. CDR1 and CDR2 (germline): KGHDR, SFDVKD. This CDR3 has 14 residues. Trimming took off 5 bases at V and 9 bases at J, with 13 bases between the two ends. DNA of the CDR3: TGTGCCACCAGTGGCCGTGGTAGTGGCAACGTCCTGACTTTC. Encoded protein: CATSGRGSGNVLTF.

CDR3 in amino acids: CASRASGGHEQFF. The CDR3 bases are TGTGCCAGCAGGGCTAGCGGGGGGCATGAGCAGTTCTTC. The V gene is TRBV6-5, the J gene TRBJ2-1; 11 nucleotides line up with TRBD2. The V and J ends lost 6 bases and 8 bases, in that order; junction bases with no gene match: 3. The CDR3 covers 13 residues. Germline V gene data show CDR1 as MNHEY and CDR2 as SVGAGI.

This clone was observed a single time. The gene calls are TRBV27 and TRBJ2-7, with D perhaps TRBD1 (6 bases). V lost 3 bases to trimming and J lost 7 bases, with 19 bases between them. The CDR3 sequence is 15 residues long. Germline V gene sequence: CDR1 MNHEY, CDR2 SMNVEV (reference sequence). In DNA, the CDR3 is TGTGCCAGCAGTTTGCGGACAGTGCGGCTGGGGGAGCAGTACTTC. It yields the protein CASSLRTVRLGEQYF.

The chain combines TRBV5-1 with TRBJ1-4; TRBD1 matches at 10 bases. V trimming: 0 bases; J trimming: 8 bases; junction bases outside the gene matches: 10. The CDR3 consists of 17 residues. Germline V CDR1 and CDR2: SGHRS, YFSETQ. Here the CDR3 DNA reads TGCGCCAGCAGCTTGGGGGACAGGGGATCGAGCAAGGAAAAACTGTTTTTT. Its translation is CASSLGDRGSSKEKLFF.

The CDR3 DNA is TGTGCCAGCAGCTCCCCCAATGGAGCTGAAGCTTTCTTT. This codes for CASSSPNGAEAFF. This chain joins TRBV13 and TRBJ1-1, with D hard to call. Trimming cost V 4 bases and J 6 bases, with 12 bases left between them. The germline V gene encodes CDR1 PRHDT and CDR2 FYEKMQ (reference sequence). The CDR3 runs to 13 residues.

The chain employs TRBV11-2 and TRBJ2-7; D gene unclear. The V gene's germline CDR1 is SGHAT and CDR2 FQNNGV. CDR3 length equals 16 residues. Trimming cost V 5 bases and J 7 bases, with 24 bases left between them. CDR3 bases: TGTGCCAGCAGCGACTCGGTTGGAGCTCTTCCCTTGGAGCAGTACTTC. It encodes CASSDSVGALPLEQYF. The full variable domain, in which reference TRBV11-2 and TRBJ2-7 provide the parts outside the CDR3, is EAGVAQSPRYKIIEKRQSVAFWCNPISGHATLYWYQQILGQGPKLLIQFQNNGVVDDSQLPKDRFSAERLKGVDSTLKIQPAKLEDSAVYLCASSDSVGALPLEQYFGPGTRLTVT.

This clone was seen more than once but under ten times. This sequence joins TRBV29-1 and TRBJ2-1, with D maybe TRBD2 (6 bases). Between the trimmed V and J ends, which lost 4 bases and 5 bases, there was a span of 24 bases. This CDR3 region has 17 residues. Per the germline V gene, CDR1 is SQVTM and CDR2 is ANQGSEA. The CDR3 bases are TGCAGCGTTGGTTTAGTAAGGCGGGACTCTAAAAACAATGAGCAGTTCTTC. This encodes CSVGLVRRDSKNNEQFF.

This chain links TRBV10-3 with TRBJ1-4; no firm D call. CDR3 length: 11 residues. In germline, CDR1 is ENHRY, CDR2 SYGVKD. V was pared by 2 bases and J by 11 bases, with 6 bases between. CDR3 sequence: CAISEGGKLFF. In DNA, the CDR3 is TGTGCCATCAGTGAGGGAGGGAAACTGTTTTTT.

The chain is built from TRBV19 and TRBJ2-7; 9 bases agree with TRBD2. CDR3 size: 15 residues. CDR1 is LNHDA, CDR2 SQIVND, per germline (reference sequence). V was pared by 7 bases and J by 5 bases, with 12 bases of the junction left unmatched. The CDR3 DNA sequence: TGTGCCAGTAAGAGTGGAGCGGGAGGATCCAACGAGCAGTACTTC. Its protein product is CASKSGAGGSNEQYF.

The chain is built from TRBV12-5 and TRBJ2-4, with 10 positions matching TRBD1. There are 12 residues in the CDR3. V gave up 6 bases and J gave up 7 bases; unmatched junction bases: 0. Germline values: CDR1 LGHNT, CDR2 FRNRAP. CDR3 residues: CASGDRGNIQYF. The CDR3 DNA is TGTGCTAGTGGGGACAGGGGGAACATTCAGTACTTC.

This clone was recorded only once. The chain employs TRBV11-2 and TRBJ1-6; the D is unclear. CDR1 SGHAT and CDR2 FQNNGV come from the germline V gene. Trimming cost V 0 bases and J 0 bases, with 15 bases left between them. CDR3 length equals 19 residues. CDR3 coding DNA: TGTGCCAGCAGCTTAGAGGGCCCTCGGCACAGCTCCTATAATTCACCCCTCCACTTT. Translating gives CASSLEGPRHSSYNSPLHF. Full variable domain (remainder filled in from reference TRBV11-2 and TRBJ1-6): EAGVAQSPRYKIIEKRQSVAFWCNPISGHATLYWYQQILGQGPKLLIQFQNNGVVDDSQLPKDRFSAERLKGVDSTLKIQPAKLEDSAVYLCASSLEGPRHSSYNSPLHFGNGTRLTVT.

V gene TRBV6-6 combines with J gene TRBJ2-5; TRBD2 might be the D (5 bases). V dropped 5 bases and J dropped 2 bases, with 9 bases sitting between them. The germline V gene has CDR1 MNHNY and CDR2 SVGAGI (reference sequence). The CDR3 length is 13 residues. CDR3 nucleotide sequence: TGTGCCAGCAGTAGAGCGGAACAAGAGACCCAGTACTTC. This codes for CASSRAEQETQYF.

The V call is TRBV2, the J call TRBJ1-2; TRBD1 matches at 12 bases. The CDR3 is 15 amino acids. The V segment lost 0 bases and the J segment 8 bases; nucleotides outside the gene matches: 4. Germline V gives CDR1 SNHLY, CDR2 FYNNEI. CDR3 protein: CASSEAGQGAVGYTF. The CDR3 nucleotides are TGTGCCAGCAGTGAAGCGGGACAGGGGGCGGTCGGCTACACCTTC.

The genes are TRBV19 and TRBJ1-6; 9 bases map to TRBD1. The CDR3 sequence is 16 residues long. The trim removed 5 bases at V and 9 bases at J, leaving 11 bases unmatched. Germline V CDR1 and CDR2: LNHDA, SQIVND (reference sequence). CDR3 protein: CASSRQSGDRVSPLHF. CDR3 DNA: TGTGCCAGTAGTCGACAGTCAGGGGACAGGGTTTCACCCCTCCACTTT.

This clone was seen at least ten times. The J gene is TRBJ2-7, the V gene TRBV4-3, with D unresolved. The CDR3 runs to 13 residues. From germline, CDR1 is LGHNA and CDR2 YSLEER. The ends were cut back, 1 base at V and 7 bases at J, with 11 bases in the middle. CDR3 in amino acids: CASSQVPGSEQYF. The CDR3 DNA reads TGCGCCAGCAGCCAAGTTCCCGGGTCGGAGCAGTACTTC.

The chain carries TRBV27 and TRBJ2-4; 9 positions agree with TRBD1. The V gene's germline CDR1 is MNHEY and CDR2 SMNVEV (reference sequence). The ends lost 6 bases at V and 7 bases at J; junction bases unmatched: 7. This CDR3 has 14 residues. CDR3 region: CASRSGQGGNIQYF. The CDR3, as DNA: TGTGCCAGCAGGTCGGGACAGGGTGGGAACATTCAGTACTTC.